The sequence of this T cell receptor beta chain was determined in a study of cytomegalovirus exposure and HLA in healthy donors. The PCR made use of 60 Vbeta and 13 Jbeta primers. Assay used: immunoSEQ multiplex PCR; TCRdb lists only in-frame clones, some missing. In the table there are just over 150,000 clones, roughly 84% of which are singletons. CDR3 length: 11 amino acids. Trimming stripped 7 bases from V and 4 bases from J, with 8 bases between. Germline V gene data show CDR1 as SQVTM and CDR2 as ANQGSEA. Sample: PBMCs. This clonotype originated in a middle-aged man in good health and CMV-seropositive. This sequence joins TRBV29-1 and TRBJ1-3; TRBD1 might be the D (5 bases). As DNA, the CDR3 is TGCAGCGGACAGACAGGAAACACCATATATTTT. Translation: CSGQTGNTIYF.